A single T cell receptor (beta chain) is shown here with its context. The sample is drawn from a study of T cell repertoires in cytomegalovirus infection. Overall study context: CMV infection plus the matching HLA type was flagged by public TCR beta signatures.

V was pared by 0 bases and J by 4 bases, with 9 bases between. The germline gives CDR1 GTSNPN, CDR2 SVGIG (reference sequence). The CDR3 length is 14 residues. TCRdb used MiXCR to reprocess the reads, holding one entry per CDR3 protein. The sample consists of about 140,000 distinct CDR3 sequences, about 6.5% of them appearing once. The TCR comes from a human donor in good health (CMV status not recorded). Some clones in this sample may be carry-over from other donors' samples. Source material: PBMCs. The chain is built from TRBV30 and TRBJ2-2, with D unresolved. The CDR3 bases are TGTGCCTGGAGTGTACTGGGATCCACCGGGGAGCTGTTTTTT. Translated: CAWSVLGSTGELFF.